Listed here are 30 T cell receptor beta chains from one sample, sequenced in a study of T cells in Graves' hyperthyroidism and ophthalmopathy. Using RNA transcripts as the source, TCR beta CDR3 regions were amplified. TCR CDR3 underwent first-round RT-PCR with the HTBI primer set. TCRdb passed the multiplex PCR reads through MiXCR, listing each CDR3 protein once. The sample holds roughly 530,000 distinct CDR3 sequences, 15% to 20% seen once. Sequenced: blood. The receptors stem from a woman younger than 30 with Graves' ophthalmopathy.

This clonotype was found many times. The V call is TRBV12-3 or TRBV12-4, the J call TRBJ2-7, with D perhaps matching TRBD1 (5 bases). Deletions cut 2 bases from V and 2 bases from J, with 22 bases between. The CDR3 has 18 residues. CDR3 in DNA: TGTGCCAGCAGTTTAAAATGGGCCCCTGGGGCCCTACCCTACGAGCAGTACTTC. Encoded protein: CASSLKWAPGALPYEQYF.

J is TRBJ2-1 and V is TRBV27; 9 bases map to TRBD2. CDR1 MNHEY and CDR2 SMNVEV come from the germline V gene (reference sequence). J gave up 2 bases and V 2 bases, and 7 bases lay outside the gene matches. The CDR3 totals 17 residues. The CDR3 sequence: CASSLLSASGAYNEQFF. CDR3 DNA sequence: TGTGCCAGCAGTTTACTTTCGGCTAGCGGGGCCTACAATGAGCAGTTCTTC.

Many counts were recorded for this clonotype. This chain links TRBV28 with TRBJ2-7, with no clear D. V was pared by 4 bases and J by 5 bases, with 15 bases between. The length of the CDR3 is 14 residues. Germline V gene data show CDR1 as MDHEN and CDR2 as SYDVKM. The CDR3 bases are TGTGCCAGCAGTTCCCTTAATTCTCTGGACGAGCAGTACTTC. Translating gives CASSSLNSLDEQYF.

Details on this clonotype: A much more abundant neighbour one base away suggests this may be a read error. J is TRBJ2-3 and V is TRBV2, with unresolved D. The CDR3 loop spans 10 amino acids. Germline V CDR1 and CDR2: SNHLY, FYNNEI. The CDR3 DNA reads TGTACCAGCAGGCCAGATACGCAGTATTTT. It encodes CTSRPDTQYF.

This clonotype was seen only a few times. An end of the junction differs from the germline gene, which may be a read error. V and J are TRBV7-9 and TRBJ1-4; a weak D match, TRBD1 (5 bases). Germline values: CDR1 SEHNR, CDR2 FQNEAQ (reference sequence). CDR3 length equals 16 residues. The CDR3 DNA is TGCGCCAGCAGCTTAATTCCCCCGGGGGATAATGAAAAACTGTTTTTT. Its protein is CASSLIPPGDNEKLFF.

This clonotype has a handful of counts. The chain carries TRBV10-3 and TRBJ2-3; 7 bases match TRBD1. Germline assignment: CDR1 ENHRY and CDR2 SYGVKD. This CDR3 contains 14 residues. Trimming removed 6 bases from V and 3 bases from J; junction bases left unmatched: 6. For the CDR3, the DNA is TGTGCCATCAGGAGACAGGGCCCTACAGATACGCAGTATTTT. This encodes CAIRRQGPTDTQYF.

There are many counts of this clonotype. The CDR3 is CASSLAAGGTEQYF. In DNA, the CDR3 is TGCGCCAGCAGCTTGGCGGCAGGGGGAACCGAGCAGTACTTC. The chain employs TRBV5-1 and TRBJ2-7, with 7 bases identical to TRBD1. The length of the CDR3 is 14 residues. CDR1 and CDR2 from the germline V gene are SGHRS and YFSETQ. The J segment lost 6 bases and the V segment lost 0 bases, leaving 6 bases of the junction unmatched. Full variable domain (missing parts from reference TRBV5-1 and TRBJ2-7): KAGVTQTPRYLIKTRGQQVTLSCSPISGHRSVSWYQQTPGQGLQFLFEYFSETQRNKGNFPGRFSGRQFSNSRSEMNVSTLELGDSALYLCASSLAAGGTEQYFGPGTRLTVT.

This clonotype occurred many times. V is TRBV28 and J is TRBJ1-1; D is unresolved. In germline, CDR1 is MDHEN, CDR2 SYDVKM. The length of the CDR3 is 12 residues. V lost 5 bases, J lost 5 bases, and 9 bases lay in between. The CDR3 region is CASSPPNTEAFF. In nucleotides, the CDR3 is TGTGCCAGCAGTCCTCCAAATACTGAAGCTTTCTTT.

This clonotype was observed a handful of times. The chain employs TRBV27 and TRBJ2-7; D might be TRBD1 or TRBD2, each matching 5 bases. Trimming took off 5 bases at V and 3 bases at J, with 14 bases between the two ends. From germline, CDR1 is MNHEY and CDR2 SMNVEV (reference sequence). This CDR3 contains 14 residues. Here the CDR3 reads CASSIGARGYEQYF. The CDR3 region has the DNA TGTGCCAGCAGTATCGGGGCCCGCGGCTACGAGCAGTACTTC.

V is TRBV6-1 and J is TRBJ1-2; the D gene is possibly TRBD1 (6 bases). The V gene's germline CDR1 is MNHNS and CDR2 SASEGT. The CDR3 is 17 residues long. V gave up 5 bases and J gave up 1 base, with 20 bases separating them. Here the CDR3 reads CASSYGTPSRFNYGYTF. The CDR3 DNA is TGTGCCAGCAGTTATGGGACACCCTCCCGTTTTAACTATGGCTACACCTTC.

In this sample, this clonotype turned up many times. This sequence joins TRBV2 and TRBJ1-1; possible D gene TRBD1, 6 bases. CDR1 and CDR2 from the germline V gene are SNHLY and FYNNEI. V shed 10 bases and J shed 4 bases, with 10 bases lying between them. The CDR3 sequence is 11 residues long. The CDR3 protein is CAIGTLTEAFF. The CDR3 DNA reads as TGTGCCATTGGGACACTCACTGAAGCTTTCTTT.

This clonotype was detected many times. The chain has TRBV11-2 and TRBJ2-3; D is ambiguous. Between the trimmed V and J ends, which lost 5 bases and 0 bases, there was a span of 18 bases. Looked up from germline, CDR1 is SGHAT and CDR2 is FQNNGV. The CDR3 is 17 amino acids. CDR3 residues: CASSPTPLYSSTDTQYF. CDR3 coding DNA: TGTGCCAGCAGCCCCACCCCACTGTACTCTAGCACAGATACGCAGTATTTT. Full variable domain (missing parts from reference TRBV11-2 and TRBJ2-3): EAGVAQSPRYKIIEKRQSVAFWCNPISGHATLYWYQQILGQGPKLLIQFQNNGVVDDSQLPKDRFSAERLKGVDSTLKIQPAKLEDSAVYLCASSPTPLYSSTDTQYFGPGTRLTVL.

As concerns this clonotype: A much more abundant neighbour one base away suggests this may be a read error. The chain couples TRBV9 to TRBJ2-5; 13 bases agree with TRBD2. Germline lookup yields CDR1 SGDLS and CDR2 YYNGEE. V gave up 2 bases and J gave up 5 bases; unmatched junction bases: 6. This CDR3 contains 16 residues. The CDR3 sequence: CASSVGLAGERETQYF. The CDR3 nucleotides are TGTGCCAGCAGCGTCGGACTAGCGGGAGAGCGGGAGACCCAGTACTTC.

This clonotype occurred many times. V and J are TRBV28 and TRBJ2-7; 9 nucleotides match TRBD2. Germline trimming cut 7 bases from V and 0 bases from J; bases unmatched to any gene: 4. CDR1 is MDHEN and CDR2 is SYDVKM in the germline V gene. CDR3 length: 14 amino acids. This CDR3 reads CASTRLAASYEQYF. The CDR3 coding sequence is TGTGCCAGCACCAGACTAGCGGCCTCCTACGAGCAGTACTTC.

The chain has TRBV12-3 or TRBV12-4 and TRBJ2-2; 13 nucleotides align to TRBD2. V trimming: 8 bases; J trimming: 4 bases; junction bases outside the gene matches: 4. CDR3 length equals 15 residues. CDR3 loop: CASGRTSGGTGELFF. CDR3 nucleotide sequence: TGTGCCAGCGGAAGGACTAGCGGGGGCACCGGGGAGCTGTTTTTT.

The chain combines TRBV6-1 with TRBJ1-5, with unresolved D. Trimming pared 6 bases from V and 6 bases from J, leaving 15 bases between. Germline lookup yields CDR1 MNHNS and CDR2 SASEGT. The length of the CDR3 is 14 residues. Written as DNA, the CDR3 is TGTGCCAGCAGCCCAGTGGGGTGGACTCAGCCCCAGCATTTT. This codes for CASSPVGWTQPQHF.

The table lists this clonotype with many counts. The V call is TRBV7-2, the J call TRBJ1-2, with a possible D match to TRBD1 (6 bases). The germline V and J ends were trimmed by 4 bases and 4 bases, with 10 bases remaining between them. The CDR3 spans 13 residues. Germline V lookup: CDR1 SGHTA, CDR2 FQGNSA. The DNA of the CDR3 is TGTGCCAGCAGCTCCAGGACAGCCTATGGCTACACCTTC. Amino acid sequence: CASSSRTAYGYTF. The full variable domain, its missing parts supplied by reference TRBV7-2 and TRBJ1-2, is GAGVSQSPSNKVTEKGKDVELRCDPISGHTALYWYRQSLGQGLEFLIYFQGNSAPDKSGLPSDRFSAERTGGSVSTLTIQRTQQEDSAVYLCASSSRTAYGYTFGSGTRLTVV.

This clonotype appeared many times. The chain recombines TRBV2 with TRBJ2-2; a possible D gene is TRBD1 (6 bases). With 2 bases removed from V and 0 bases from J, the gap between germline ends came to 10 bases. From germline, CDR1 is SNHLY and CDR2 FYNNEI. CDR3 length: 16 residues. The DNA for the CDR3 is TGTGCCAGCAGTGAATTAAGGGGGTCGAACACCGGGGAGCTGTTTTTT. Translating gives CASSELRGSNTGELFF. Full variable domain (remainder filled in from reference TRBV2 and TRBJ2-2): EPEVTQTPSHQVTQMGQEVILRCVPISNHLYFYWYRQILGQKVEFLVSFYNNEISEKSEIFDDQFSVERPDGSNFTLKIRSTKLEDSAMYFCASSELRGSNTGELFFGEGSRLTVL.

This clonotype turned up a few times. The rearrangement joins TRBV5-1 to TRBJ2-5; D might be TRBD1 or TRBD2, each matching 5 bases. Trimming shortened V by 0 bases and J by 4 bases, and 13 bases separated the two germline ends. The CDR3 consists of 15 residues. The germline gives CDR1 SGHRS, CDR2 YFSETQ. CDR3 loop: CASSLVDGTGETQYF. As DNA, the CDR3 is TGCGCCAGCAGCTTGGTCGACGGGACGGGAGAGACCCAGTACTTC.

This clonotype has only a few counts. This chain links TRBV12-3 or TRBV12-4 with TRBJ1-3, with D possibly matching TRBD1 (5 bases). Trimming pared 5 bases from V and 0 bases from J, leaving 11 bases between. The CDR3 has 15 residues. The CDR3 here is CASSPAGDSGNTIYF. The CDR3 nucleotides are TGTGCCAGCAGTCCGGCGGGGGACTCTGGAAACACCATATATTTT.

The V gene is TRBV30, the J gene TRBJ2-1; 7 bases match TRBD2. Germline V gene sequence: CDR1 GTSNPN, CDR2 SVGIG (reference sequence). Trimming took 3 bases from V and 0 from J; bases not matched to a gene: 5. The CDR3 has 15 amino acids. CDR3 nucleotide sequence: TGTGCCTGGAGCCAGGGACTACTCTCCTACAATGAGCAGTTCTTC. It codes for CAWSQGLLSYNEQFF.

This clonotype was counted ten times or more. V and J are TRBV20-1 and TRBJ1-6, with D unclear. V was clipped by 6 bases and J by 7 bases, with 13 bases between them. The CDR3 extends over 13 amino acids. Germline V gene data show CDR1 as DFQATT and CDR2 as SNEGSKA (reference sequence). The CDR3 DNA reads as TGCAGTGCCGTACAACAGTCAAATTCACCCCTCCACTTT. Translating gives CSAVQQSNSPLHF.

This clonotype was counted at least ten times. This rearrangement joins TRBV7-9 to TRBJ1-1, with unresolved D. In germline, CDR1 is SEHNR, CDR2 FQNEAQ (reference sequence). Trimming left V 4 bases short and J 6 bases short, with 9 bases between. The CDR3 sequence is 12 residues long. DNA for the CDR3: TGTGCCAGCAGCTCGATGCCCCCTGAAGCTTTCTTT. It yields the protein CASSSMPPEAFF.

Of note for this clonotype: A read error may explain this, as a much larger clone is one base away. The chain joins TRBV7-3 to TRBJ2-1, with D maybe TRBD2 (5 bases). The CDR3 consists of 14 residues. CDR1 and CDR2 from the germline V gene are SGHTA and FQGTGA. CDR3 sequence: CASNLNGVTDEQFF. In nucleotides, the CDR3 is TGTGCCAGCAACTTAAACGGGGTGACGGATGAGCAGTTCTTC.

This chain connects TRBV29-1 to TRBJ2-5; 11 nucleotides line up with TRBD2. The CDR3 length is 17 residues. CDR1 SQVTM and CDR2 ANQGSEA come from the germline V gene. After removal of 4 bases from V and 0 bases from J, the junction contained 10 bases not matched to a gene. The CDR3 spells CSVVLLGTSGDQETQYF. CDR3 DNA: TGCAGCGTTGTCCTTCTCGGGACTAGCGGAGACCAAGAGACCCAGTACTTC.

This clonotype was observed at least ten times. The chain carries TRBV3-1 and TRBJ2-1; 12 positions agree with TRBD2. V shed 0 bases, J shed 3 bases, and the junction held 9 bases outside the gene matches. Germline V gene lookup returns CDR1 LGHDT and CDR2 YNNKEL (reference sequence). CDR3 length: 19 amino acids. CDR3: CASSQDVASGGAFYNEQFF. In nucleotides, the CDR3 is TGTGCCAGCAGCCAAGATGTGGCTAGCGGGGGGGCCTTCTACAATGAGCAGTTCTTC.

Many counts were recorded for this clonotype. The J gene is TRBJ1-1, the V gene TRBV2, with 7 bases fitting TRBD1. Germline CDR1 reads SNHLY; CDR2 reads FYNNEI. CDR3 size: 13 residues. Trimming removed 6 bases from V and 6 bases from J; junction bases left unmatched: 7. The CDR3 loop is CASRRQGNPEAFF. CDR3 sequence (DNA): TGTGCCAGCAGGCGACAGGGCAACCCTGAAGCTTTCTTT.

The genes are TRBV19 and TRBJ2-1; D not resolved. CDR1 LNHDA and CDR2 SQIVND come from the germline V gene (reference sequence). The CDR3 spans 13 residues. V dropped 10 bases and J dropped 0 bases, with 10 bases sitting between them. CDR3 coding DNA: TGTGCCACCAGCTCCAGCTCCTACAATGAGCAGTTCTTC. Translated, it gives CATSSSSYNEQFF. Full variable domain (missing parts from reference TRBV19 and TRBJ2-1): DGGITQSPKYLFRKEGQNVTLSCEQNLNHDAMYWYRQDPGQGLRLIYYSQIVNDFQKGDIAEGYSVSREKKESFPLTVTSAQKNPTAFYLCATSSSSYNEQFFGPGTRLTVL.

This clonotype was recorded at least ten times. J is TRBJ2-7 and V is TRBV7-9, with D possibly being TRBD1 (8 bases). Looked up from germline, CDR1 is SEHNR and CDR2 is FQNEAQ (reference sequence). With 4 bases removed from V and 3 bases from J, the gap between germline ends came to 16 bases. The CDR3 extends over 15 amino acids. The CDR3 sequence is CASSSSTGEGYEQYF. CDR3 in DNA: TGTGCCAGCAGCTCTTCGACAGGGGAGGGCTACGAGCAGTACTTC.

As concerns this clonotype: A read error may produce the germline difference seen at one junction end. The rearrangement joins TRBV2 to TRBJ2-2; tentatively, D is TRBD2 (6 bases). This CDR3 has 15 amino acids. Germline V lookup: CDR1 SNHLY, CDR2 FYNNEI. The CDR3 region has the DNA TGTGCCAGCACCCTATTTAGCGTGAACACCGGGGGGCTGTTTTTT. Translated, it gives CASTLFSVNTGGLFF.